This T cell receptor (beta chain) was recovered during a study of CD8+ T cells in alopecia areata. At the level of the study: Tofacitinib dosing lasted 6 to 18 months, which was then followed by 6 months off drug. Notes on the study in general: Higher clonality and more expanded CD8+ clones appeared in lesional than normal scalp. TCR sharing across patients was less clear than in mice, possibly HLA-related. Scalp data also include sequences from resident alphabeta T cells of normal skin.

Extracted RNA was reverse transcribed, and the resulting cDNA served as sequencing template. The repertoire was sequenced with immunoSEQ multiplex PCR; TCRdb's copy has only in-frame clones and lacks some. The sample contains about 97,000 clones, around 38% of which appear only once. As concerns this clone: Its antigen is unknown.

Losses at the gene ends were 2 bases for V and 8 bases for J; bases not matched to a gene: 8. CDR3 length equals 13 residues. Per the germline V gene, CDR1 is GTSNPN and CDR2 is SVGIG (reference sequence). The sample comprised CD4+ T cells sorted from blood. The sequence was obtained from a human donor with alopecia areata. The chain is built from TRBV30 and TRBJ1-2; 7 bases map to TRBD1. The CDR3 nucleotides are TGTGCCTGGAGTCAGATTCGGACAGGCGGCTACACCTTC. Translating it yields CAWSQIRTGGYTF.